Below are 11 T cell receptor beta chains sequenced from a single sample in a study of blood T cell repertoires in COVID-19. The data were produced by immunoSEQ multiplex PCR, yet TCRdb's version contains in-frame clones alone and is incomplete. The table lists about 190,000 clones, about 88% of them singletons. Sequenced material: peripheral blood. These receptors came from a woman in her 40s who had recovered from COVID-19.

The chain uses TRBV4-3 and TRBJ2-1, with TRBD2 matching 12 bases. Losses at the gene ends were 3 bases for V and 8 bases for J; bases not matched to a gene: 8. Germline V gives CDR1 LGHNA, CDR2 YSLEER. The length of the CDR3 is 16 residues. As DNA, the CDR3 is TGCGCCAGCAGCCAGACCTTGACTAGCGGGAGCTATGAGCAGTTCTTC. This translates into CASSQTLTSGSYEQFF.

The chain is built from TRBV30 and TRBJ2-7; 8 nucleotides agree with TRBD1. V lost 5 bases and J lost 3; bases outside the gene matches: 6. This CDR3 is 13 amino acids long. Per the germline V gene, CDR1 is GTSNPN and CDR2 is SVGIG (reference sequence). The CDR3 DNA sequence: TGTGCCTGGGCAGGACAGGGAGGCTACGAGCAGTACTTC. This encodes CAWAGQGGYEQYF.

This chain connects TRBV3-1 (or the pseudogene TRBV3-2) to TRBJ2-1; perhaps TRBD1 as D (5 bases). CDR3 size: 16 residues. Trimming stripped 7 bases from V and 4 bases from J, with 20 bases between. Germline V gene data show CDR1 as LGHDT and CDR2 as YNNKEL (reference sequence). The CDR3 coding sequence is TGTGCCAGCACCGTTAGTAGGGCAGGGCGTTACAATGAGCAGTTCTTC. Translated, it gives CASTVSRAGRYNEQFF.

This clone appeared once. The chain uses TRBV5-1 and TRBJ2-2; D not certain. Trimming removed 0 bases at V and 6 bases at J, with 3 bases between. The CDR3 is 12 amino acids. Germline V CDR1 and CDR2: SGHRS, YFSETQ. The CDR3 nucleotides are TGCGCCAGCAGCTTGGTATCCGGGGAGCTGTTTTTT. As protein: CASSLVSGELFF.

This clone was seen just once. The V call is TRBV30, the J call TRBJ2-4; 8 nucleotides align to TRBD1. CDR3 length: 12 amino acids. Germline V CDR1 and CDR2: GTSNPN, SVGIG (reference sequence). The V and J ends lost 5 bases and 6 bases, in that order; junction bases with no gene match: 3. Written as DNA, the CDR3 is TGTGCCTGGGATGGACAGGGAAACATTCAGTACTTC. Translating it yields CAWDGQGNIQYF.

This chain connects TRBV16 to TRBJ2-5; 8 bases are a match to TRBD1. The CDR3 contains 15 residues. V was clipped by 2 bases and J by 6 bases; unmatched bases: 8. CDR1 is KGHSY and CDR2 is FQNENV in the germline V gene. In DNA form, the CDR3 reads TGTGCCAGCAGCCAAAAAGGACAGGGAGCGAAGACCCAGTACTTC. Residues: CASSQKGQGAKTQYF.

The chain combines TRBV3-1 (or the pseudogene TRBV3-2) with TRBJ2-2; 7 bases agree with TRBD1. Germline CDR1 and CDR2: LGHDT and YNNKEL (reference sequence). After removal of 4 bases from V and 4 bases from J, the junction contained 9 bases not matched to a gene. The CDR3 runs 16 residues. DNA of the CDR3: TGTGCCAGCAGCCGGTCGCAGGGGGTAGGCACCGGGGAGCTGTTTTTT. It is translated as CASSRSQGVGTGELFF.

This clone has a single count. This rearrangement joins TRBV7-2 to TRBJ2-7; TRBD2 might be the D (6 bases). The V gene lost 5 bases and the J gene lost 11 bases, with 22 bases spanning the gap. The CDR3 runs 14 residues. Germline V lookup: CDR1 SGHTA, CDR2 FQGNSA. The CDR3 sequence: CASSPGRDTGWEYF. CDR3 DNA: TGTGCCAGCAGCCCCGGGCGGGATACAGGTTGGGAGTACTTC.

The chain carries TRBV6-2 or TRBV6-3 and TRBJ2-4; 8 nucleotides agree with TRBD1. V lost 5 bases, J lost 6 bases, and 9 bases stayed unmatched. The CDR3 is 15 amino acids. Germline V lookup: CDR1 MNHEY, CDR2 SVGEGT. The CDR3 coding sequence is TGTGCCAGCAGTCTCCAGGACAGGGCGCTAAACATTCAGTACTTC. Residues: CASSLQDRALNIQYF.

The chain has TRBV19 and TRBJ1-1; 8 bases are a match to TRBD1. Germline CDR1 LNHDA, CDR2 SQIVND (reference sequence). Trimming removed 3 bases from V and 0 bases from J; junction bases left unmatched: 3. There are 15 residues in the CDR3. The CDR3 coding sequence is TGTGCCAGTAGTATTCGGGACAGGATGAACACTGAAGCTTTCTTT. Its protein is CASSIRDRMNTEAFF.

J is TRBJ2-7 and V is TRBV5-1; 11 bases match TRBD1. V lost 4 bases and J lost 3; bases outside the gene matches: 0. Germline V gives CDR1 SGHRS, CDR2 YFSETQ. The CDR3 loop spans 13 amino acids. CDR3 in DNA: TGCGCCAGCAGCGGGACAGGGGGCTACGAGCAGTACTTC. Translating it yields CASSGTGGYEQYF.